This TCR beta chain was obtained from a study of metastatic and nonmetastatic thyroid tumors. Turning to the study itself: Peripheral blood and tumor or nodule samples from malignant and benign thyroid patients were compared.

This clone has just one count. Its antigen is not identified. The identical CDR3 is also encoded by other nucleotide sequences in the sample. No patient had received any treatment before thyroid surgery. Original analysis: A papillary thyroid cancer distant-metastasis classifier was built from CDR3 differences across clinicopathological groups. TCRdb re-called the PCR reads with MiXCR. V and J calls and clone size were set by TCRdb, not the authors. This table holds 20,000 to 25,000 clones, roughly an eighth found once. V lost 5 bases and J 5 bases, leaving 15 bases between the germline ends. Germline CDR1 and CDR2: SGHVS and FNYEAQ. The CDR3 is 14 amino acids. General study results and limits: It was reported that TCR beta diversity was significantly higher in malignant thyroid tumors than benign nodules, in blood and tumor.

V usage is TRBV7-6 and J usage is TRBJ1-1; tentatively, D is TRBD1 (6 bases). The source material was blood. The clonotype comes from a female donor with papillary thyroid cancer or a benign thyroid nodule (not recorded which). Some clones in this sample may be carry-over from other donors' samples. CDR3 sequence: CASSLTTGETEAFF. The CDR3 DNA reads TGTGCCAGCAGCCTGACGACAGGTGAAACTGAAGCTTTCTTT.